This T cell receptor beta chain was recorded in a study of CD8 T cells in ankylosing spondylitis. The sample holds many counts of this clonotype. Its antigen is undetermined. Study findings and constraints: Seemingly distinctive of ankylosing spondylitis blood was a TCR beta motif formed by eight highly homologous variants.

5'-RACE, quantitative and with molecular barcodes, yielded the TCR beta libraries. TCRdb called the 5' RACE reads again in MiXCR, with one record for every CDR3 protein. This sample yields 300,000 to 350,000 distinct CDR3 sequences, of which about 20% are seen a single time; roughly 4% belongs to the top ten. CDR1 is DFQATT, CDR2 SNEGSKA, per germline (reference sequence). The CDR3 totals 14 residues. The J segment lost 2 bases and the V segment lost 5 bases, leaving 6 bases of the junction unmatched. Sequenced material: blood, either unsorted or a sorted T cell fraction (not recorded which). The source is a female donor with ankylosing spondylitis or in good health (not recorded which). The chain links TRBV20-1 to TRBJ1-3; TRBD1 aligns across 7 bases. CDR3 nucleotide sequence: TGCAGTGCTGGCGCAGGGGGTACTGGAAACACCATATATTTT. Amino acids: CSAGAGGTGNTIYF.